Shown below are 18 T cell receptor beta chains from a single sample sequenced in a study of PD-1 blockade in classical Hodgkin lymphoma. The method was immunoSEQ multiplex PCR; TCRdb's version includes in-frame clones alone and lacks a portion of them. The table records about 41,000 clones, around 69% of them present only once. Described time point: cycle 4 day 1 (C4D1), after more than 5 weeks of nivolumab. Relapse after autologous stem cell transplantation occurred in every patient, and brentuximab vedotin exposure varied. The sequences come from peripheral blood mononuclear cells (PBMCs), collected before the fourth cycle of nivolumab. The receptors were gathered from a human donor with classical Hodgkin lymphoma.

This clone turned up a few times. CDR3 sequence reads: CASSFGESNQPQHF. The DNA of the CDR3 is TGTGCCAGCAGCTTCGGCGAGTCCAATCAGCCCCAGCATTTT. V is TRBV5-5 and J is TRBJ1-5, with D unclear. This CDR3 spans 14 amino acids. With 2 bases removed from V and 3 bases from J, the gap between germline ends came to 9 bases. Per the germline V gene, CDR1 is SGHKS and CDR2 is YYEKEE (reference sequence).

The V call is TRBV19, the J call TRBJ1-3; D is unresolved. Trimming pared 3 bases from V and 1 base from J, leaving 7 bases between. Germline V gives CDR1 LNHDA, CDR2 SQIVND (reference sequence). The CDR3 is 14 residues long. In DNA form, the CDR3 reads TGTGCCAGTAGTATTGGCGGATCTGGAAACACCATATATTTT. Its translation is CASSIGGSGNTIYF.

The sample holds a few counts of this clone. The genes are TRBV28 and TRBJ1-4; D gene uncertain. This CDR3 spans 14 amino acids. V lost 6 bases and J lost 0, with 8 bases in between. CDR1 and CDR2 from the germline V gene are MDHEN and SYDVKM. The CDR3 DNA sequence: TGTGCCAGCAGCCCTTATGCAACTAATGAAAAACTGTTTTTT. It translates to CASSPYATNEKLFF.

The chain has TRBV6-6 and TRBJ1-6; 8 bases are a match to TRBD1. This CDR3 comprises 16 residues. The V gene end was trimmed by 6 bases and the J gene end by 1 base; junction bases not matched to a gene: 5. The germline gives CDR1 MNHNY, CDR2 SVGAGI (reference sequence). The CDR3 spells CASRIGQGSYNSPLHF. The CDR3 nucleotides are TGTGCCAGCAGAATCGGACAGGGATCCTATAATTCACCCCTCCACTTT.

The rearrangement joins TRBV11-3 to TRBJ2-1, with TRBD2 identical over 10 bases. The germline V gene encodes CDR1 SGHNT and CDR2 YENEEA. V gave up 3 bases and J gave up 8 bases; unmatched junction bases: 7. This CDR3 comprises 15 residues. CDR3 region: CASSFQRGGRDEQFF. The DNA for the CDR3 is TGTGCCAGCAGCTTTCAGCGGGGGGGACGGGATGAGCAGTTCTTC.

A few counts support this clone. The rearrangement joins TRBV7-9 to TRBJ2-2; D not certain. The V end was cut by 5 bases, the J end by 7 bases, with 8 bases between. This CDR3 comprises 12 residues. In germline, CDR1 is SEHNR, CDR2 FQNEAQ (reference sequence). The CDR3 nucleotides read TGTGCCAGCAGCGGAGATTTCGGGGAGCTGTTTTTT. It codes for CASSGDFGELFF. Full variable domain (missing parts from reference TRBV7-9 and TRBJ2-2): DTGVSQNPRHKITKRGQNVTFRCDPISEHNRLYWYRQTLGQGPEFLTYFQNEAQLEKSRLLSDRFSAERPKGSFSTLEIQRTEQGDSAMYLCASSGDFGELFFGEGSRLTVL.

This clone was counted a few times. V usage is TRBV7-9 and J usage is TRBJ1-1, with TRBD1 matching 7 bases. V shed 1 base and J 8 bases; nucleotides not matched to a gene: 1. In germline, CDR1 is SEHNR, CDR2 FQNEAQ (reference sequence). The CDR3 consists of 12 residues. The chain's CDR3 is CASSLGQGEAFF. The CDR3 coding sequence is TGTGCCAGCAGCTTAGGACAGGGCGAAGCTTTCTTT.

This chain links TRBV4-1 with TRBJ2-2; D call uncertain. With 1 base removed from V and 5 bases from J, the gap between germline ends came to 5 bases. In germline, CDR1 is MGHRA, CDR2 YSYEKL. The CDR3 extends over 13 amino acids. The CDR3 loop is CASSQGQTGELFF. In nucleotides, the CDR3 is TGCGCCAGCAGCCAAGGTCAAACCGGGGAGCTGTTTTTT.

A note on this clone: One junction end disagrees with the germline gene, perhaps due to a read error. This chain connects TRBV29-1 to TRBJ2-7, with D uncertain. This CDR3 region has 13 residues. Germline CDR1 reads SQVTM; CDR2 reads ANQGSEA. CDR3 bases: TGCAGCGTTGTGACACCCAGCTCCTACGAGCAGCACTTC. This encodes CSVVTPSSYEQHF.

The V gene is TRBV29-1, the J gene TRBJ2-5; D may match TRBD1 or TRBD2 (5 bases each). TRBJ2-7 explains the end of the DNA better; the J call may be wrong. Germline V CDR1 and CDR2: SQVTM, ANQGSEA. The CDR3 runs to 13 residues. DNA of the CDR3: TGCAGCGTGTCGGGGCCTTTAGCCTACGAGCAGTACTTC. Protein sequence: CSVSGPLAYEQYF.

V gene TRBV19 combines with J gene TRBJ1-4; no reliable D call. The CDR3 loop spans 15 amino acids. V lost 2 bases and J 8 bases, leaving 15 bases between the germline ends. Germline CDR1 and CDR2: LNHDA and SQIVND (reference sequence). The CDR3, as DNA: TGTGCCAGTAGTATATTGCGTTCTGGAGGGGAAAAACTGTTTTTT. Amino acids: CASSILRSGGEKLFF.

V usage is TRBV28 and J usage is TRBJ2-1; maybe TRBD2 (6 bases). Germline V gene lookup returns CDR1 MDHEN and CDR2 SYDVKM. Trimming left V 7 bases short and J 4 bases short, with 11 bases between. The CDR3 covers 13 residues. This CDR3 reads CASTWEEYNEQFF. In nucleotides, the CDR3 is TGTGCCAGCACCTGGGAGGAGTACAATGAGCAGTTCTTC.

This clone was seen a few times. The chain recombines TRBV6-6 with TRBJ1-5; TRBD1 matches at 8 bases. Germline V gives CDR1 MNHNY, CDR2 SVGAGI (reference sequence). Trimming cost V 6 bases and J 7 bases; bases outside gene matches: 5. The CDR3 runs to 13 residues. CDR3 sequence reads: CASRTGVGQPQHF. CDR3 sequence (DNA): TGTGCCAGCAGGACAGGGGTTGGCCAGCCCCAGCATTTT.

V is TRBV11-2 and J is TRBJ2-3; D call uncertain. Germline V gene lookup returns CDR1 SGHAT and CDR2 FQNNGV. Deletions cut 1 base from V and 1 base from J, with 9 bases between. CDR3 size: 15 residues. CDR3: CASSLGPGGTDTQYF. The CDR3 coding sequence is TGTGCCAGCAGCTTAGGCCCCGGAGGCACAGATACGCAGTATTTT.

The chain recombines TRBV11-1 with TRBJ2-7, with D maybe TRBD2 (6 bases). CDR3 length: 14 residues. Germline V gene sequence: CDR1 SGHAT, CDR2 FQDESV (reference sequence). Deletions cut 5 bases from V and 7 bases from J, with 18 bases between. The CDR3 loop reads CASSRGDGGGEQYF. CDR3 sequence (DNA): TGTGCCAGCAGCCGTGGGGACGGGGGTGGTGAGCAGTACTTC.

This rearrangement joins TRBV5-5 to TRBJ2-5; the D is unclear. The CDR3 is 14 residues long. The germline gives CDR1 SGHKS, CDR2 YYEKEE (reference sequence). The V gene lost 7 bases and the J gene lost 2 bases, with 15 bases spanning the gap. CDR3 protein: CASRQDWEQETQYF. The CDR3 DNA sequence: TGTGCCAGCCGCCAAGACTGGGAACAAGAGACCCAGTACTTC.

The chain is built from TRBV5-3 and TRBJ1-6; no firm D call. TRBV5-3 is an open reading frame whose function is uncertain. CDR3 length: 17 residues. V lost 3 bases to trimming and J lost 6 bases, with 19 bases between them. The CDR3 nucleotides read TGTGCCAGAAGCTCACATAAAGAAAAGGTTCCTAATTCACCCCTCCACTTT. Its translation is CARSSHKEKVPNSPLHF.

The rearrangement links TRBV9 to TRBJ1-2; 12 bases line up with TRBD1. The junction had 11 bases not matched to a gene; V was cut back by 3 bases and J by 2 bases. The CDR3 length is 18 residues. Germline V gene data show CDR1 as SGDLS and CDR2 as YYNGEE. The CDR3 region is CASSALPGTGGENYGYTF. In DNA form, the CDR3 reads TGTGCCAGCAGCGCCCTTCCCGGGACAGGGGGCGAAAACTATGGCTACACCTTC.